The clone carrying this T cell receptor (beta chain) was counted only a few times. The germline V gene has CDR1 LGHDT and CDR2 YNNKEL (reference sequence). Trimming shortened V by 2 bases and J by 0 bases, and 14 bases separated the two germline ends. CDR3 length: 18 amino acids. Authors' methods: Counting gave a median of 95,638 TCRs per sample, with values ranging from about 20,000 to 750,000. TCRdb re-derived calls from the RACE reads in MiXCR, one entry per CDR3 protein. The V and J calls come from TCRdb's annotation, not from the publication. The sample consists of approximately 80,000 distinct CDR3 sequences, 10% to 11% of them appearing once. These data come from a study of human T cells and chemical hapten exposure. At the level of the study: A roughly 2 cm by roughly 2 cm inner upper arm patch received 2% DPC for sensitization.

The time point denotes: patch test 3, about 24 weeks after DPC sensitization. Sample treatment: therapeutic diphenylcyclopropenone sensitization with weekly scalp DPC. The V gene is TRBV3-1, the J gene TRBJ1-6; D is perhaps TRBD1 (5 bases). The receptor was isolated from a woman aged 50 to 60 with alopecia areata. Some clones in this sample may be carry-over from other donors' samples. Specimen: whole blood, collected in connection with sensitization to the hapten diphenylcyclopropenone (DPC). CDR3 in amino acids: CASSQRGGLSSYNSPLHF. The CDR3 nucleotides are TGTGCCAGCAGCCAACGGGGGGGTCTTAGCTCCTATAATTCACCCCTCCACTTT.